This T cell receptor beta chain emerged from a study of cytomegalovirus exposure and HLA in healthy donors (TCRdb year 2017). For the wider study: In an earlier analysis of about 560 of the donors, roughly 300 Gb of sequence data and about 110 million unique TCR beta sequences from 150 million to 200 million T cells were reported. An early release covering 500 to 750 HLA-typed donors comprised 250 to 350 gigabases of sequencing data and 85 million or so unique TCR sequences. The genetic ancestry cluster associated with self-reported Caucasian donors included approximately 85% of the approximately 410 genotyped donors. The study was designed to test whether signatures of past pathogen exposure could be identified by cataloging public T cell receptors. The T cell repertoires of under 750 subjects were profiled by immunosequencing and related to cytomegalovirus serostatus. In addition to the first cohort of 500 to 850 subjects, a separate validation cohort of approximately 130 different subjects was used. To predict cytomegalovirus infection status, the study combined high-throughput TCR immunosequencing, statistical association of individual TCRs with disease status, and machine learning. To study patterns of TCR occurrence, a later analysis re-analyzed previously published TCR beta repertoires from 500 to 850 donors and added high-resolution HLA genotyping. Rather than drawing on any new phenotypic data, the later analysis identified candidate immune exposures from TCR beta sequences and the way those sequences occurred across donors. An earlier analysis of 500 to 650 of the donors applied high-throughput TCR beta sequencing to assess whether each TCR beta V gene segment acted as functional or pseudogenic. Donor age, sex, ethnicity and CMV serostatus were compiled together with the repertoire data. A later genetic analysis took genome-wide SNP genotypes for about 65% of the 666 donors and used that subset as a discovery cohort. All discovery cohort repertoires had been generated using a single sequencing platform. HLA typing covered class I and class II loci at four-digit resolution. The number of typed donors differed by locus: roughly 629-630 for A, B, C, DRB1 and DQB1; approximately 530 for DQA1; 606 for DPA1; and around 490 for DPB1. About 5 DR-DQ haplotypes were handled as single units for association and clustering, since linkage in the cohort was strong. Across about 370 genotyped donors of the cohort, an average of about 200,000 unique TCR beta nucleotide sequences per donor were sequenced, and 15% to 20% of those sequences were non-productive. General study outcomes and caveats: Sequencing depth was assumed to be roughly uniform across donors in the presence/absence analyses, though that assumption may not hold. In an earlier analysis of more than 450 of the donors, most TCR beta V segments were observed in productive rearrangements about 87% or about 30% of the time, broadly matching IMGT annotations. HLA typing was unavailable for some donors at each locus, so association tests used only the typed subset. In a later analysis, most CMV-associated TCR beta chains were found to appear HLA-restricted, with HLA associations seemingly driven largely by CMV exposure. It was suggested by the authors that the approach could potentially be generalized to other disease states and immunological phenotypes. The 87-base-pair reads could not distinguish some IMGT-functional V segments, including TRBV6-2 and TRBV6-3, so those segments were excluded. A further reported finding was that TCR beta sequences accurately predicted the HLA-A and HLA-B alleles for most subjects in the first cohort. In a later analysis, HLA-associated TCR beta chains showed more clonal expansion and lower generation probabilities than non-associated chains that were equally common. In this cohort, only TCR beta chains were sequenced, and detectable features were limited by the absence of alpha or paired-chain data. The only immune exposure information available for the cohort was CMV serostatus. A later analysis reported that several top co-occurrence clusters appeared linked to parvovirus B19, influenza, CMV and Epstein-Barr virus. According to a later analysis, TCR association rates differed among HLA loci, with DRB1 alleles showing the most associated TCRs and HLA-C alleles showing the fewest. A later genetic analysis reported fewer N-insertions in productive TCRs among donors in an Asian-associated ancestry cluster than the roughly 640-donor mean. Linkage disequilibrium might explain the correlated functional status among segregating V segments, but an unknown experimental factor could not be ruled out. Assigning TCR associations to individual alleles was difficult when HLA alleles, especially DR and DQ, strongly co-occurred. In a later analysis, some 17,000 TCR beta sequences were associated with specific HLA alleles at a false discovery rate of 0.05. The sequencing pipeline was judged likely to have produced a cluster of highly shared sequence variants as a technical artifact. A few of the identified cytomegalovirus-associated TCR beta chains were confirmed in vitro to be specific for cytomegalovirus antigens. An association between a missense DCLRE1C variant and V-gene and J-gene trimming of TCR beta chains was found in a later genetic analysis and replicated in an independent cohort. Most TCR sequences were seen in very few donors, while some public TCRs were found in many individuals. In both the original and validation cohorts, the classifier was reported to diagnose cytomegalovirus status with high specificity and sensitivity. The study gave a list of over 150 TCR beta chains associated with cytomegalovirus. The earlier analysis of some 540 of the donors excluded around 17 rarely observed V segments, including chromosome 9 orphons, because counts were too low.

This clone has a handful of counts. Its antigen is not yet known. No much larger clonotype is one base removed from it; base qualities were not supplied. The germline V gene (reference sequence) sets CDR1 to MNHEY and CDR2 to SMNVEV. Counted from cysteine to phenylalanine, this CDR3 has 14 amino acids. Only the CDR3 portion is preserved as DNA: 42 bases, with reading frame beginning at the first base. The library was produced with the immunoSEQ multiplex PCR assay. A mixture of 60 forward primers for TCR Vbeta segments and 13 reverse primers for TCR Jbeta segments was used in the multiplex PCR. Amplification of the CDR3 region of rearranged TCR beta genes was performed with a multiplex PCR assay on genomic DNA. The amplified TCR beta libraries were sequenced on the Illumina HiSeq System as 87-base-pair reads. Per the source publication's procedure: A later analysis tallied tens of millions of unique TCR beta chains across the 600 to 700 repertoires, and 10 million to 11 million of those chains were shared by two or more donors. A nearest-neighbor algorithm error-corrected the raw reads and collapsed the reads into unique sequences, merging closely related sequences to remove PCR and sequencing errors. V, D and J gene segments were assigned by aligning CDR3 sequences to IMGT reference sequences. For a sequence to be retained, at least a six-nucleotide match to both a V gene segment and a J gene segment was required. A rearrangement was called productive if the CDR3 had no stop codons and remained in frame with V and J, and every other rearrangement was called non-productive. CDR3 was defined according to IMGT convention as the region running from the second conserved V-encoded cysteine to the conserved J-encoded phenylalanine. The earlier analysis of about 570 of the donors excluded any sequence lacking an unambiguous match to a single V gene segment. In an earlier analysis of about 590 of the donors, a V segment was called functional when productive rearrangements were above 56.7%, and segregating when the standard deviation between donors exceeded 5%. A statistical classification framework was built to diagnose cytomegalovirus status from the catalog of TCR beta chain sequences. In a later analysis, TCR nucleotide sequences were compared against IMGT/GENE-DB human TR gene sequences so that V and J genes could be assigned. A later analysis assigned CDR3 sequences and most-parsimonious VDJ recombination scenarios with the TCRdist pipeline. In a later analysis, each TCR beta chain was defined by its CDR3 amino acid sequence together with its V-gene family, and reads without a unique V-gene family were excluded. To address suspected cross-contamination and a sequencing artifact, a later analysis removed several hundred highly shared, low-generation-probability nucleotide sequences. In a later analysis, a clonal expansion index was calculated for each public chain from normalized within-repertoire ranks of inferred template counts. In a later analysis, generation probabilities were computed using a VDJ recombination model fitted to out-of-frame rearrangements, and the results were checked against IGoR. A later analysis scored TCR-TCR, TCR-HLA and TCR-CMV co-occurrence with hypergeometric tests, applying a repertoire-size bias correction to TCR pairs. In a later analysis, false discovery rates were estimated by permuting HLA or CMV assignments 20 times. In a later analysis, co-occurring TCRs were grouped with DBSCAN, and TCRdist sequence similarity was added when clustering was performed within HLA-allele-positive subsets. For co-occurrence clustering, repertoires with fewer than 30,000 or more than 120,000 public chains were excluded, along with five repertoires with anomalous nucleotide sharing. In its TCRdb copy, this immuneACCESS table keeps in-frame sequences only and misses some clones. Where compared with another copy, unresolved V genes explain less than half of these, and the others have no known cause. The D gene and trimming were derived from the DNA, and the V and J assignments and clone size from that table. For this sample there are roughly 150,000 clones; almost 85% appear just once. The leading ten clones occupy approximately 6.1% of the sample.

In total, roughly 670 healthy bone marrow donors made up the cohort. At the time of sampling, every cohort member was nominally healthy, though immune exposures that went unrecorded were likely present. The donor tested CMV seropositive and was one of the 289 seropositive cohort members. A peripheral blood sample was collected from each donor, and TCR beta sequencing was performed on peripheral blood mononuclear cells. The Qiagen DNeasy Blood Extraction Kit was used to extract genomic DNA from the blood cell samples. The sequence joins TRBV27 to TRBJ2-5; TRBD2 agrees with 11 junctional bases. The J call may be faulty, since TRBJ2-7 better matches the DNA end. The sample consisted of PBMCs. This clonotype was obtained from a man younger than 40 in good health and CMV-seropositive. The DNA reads TGTGCCAGCAGATCCGGGACTAGCGGTTACGAGCAGTACTTC. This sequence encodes CASRSGTSGYEQYF.